The 30 T cell receptor beta chains listed next were all sequenced from one sample in a study of cytomegalovirus exposure and HLA in healthy donors. PCR was performed using 60 Vbeta and 13 Jbeta primers. Clones were read by immunoSEQ multiplex PCR, and TCRdb kept only the in-frame ones, dropping some. The data contain about 140,000 clones, approximately 80% of them singletons. The sequenced material came from PBMCs. The receptor source for this set is a man in his thirties or forties in good health and CMV-seronegative.

The J gene is TRBJ2-7, the V gene TRBV5-1, with 12 bases aligning to TRBD2. J gave up 0 bases and V 2 bases, and 9 bases lay outside the gene matches. The CDR3 spans 18 residues. CDR1 is SGHRS and CDR2 is YFSETQ in the germline V gene. CDR3 residues: CASSLRTSGTLSSYEQYF. In DNA, the CDR3 is TGCGCCAGCAGCTTACGGACTAGCGGGACTTTGAGCTCCTACGAGCAGTACTTC.

This clone was recorded a few times. V is TRBV7-2 and J is TRBJ2-7; 12 bases are a match to TRBD2. The CDR3 has 14 amino acids. The junction had 3 bases not matched to a gene; V was cut back by 6 bases and J by 3 bases. Germline V gives CDR1 SGHTA, CDR2 FQGNSA. The CDR3 protein is CASSTTSGSYEQYF. The CDR3 nucleotides read TGTGCCAGCAGTACGACTAGCGGGAGCTACGAGCAGTACTTC.

The chain carries TRBV11-2 and TRBJ2-7, with a possible D match to TRBD1 (6 bases). With 5 bases removed from V and 3 bases from J, the gap between germline ends came to 14 bases. Germline-derived CDR1 and CDR2 are SGHAT and FQNNGV. This CDR3 region has 14 residues. The CDR3 sequence is CASSPSGTNYEQYF. In DNA, the CDR3 is TGTGCCAGCAGCCCCTCCGGGACAAACTACGAGCAGTACTTC. The full variable domain, with the rest looked up from reference TRBV11-2 and TRBJ2-7, is EAGVAQSPRYKIIEKRQSVAFWCNPISGHATLYWYQQILGQGPKLLIQFQNNGVVDDSQLPKDRFSAERLKGVDSTLKIQPAKLEDSAVYLCASSPSGTNYEQYFGPGTRLTVT.

This clone was seen once. The V and J genes are TRBV6-6 and TRBJ2-1, with TRBD2 identical over 11 bases. The CDR3 consists of 16 residues. Losses at the gene ends were 4 bases for V and 9 bases for J; bases not matched to a gene: 11. Germline CDR1 MNHNY, CDR2 SVGAGI (reference sequence). The CDR3 region has the DNA TGTGCCAGCAGTTCCCCGGGACTAGCGGCCGCCGGTGAGCAGTTCTTC. This codes for CASSSPGLAAAGEQFF.

A word on this clone: Additional DNA sequences in this sample encode the identical CDR3. The chain couples TRBV6-5 to TRBJ1-1, with D hard to call. CDR1 MNHEY and CDR2 SVGAGI come from the germline V gene. The CDR3 totals 15 residues. V was clipped by 0 bases and J by 1 base, with 9 bases between them. DNA of the CDR3: TGTGCCAGCAGTTACTCGATCGAGGGGAACACTGAAGCTTTCTTT. Amino acids: CASSYSIEGNTEAFF.

This clone was seen just once. The genes are TRBV11-2 and TRBJ2-7, with D tentatively TRBD1 (5 bases). This CDR3 is 15 amino acids long. Per the germline V gene, CDR1 is SGHAT and CDR2 is FQNNGV. V was cut by 3 bases and J by 2 bases, with 14 bases left in between. CDR3 nucleotide sequence: TGTGCCAGCAGCTTGTTGCAGACAGCTACCTACGAGCAGTACTTC. It translates to CASSLLQTATYEQYF.

The chain combines TRBV5-4 with TRBJ2-3; D is perhaps TRBD2 (6 bases). V lost 4 bases to trimming and J lost 5 bases, with 20 bases between them. The CDR3 is 16 amino acids. Germline CDR1 reads SGHNT; CDR2 reads YYREEE (reference sequence). The CDR3 loop is CASSTPGGNWGDTQYF. The CDR3, as DNA: TGTGCCAGCAGCACCCCTGGCGGGAATTGGGGAGATACGCAGTATTTT.

This clone appeared once. The chain is built from TRBV27 and TRBJ2-3; tentatively, D is TRBD1 (5 bases). Trimming removed 4 bases at V and 1 base at J, with 15 bases between. This CDR3 has 16 residues. Germline V gene sequence: CDR1 MNHEY, CDR2 SMNVEV (reference sequence). The CDR3 region is CASSSGVGRGTDTQYF. The CDR3 coding sequence is TGTGCCAGCAGTTCAGGTGTGGGGCGCGGCACAGATACGCAGTATTTT.

The V gene is TRBV29-1, the J gene TRBJ2-6; the D gene is possibly TRBD1 (5 bases). This CDR3 is 14 amino acids long. V was cut by 6 bases and J by 1 base, with 10 bases left in between. In germline, CDR1 is SQVTM, CDR2 ANQGSEA. The CDR3 DNA reads as TGCAGCGTAGATCAGGGTTCTGGGGCCAACGTCCTGACTTTC. It specifies CSVDQGSGANVLTF.

This clone was seen once. The chain carries TRBV2 and TRBJ1-2; D possibly corresponds to TRBD1 (5 bases). V was clipped by 7 bases and J by 7 bases, with 16 bases between them. The CDR3 sequence is 13 residues long. Germline assignment: CDR1 SNHLY and CDR2 FYNNEI. This chain's CDR3 is CASTPRERGGYTF. Here the CDR3 DNA reads TGTGCCAGCACCCCACGGGAGAGGGGTGGCTACACCTTC.

The gene calls are TRBV27 and TRBJ2-7; D may be TRBD1 (6 bases). The CDR3 is 14 residues long. CDR1 is MNHEY, CDR2 SMNVEV, per germline (reference sequence). V was trimmed by 5 bases and J by 4 bases, leaving 15 bases between them. DNA for the CDR3: TGTGCCAGCAGTGGATACAGGGTCCGGTACGAGCAGTACTTC. It translates to CASSGYRVRYEQYF.

This chain links TRBV18 with TRBJ1-3; maybe TRBD1 (6 bases). CDR1 and CDR2 (germline): KGHSH, LQKENI. V was clipped by 5 bases and J by 0 bases, with 11 bases between them. This CDR3 spans 15 amino acids. The CDR3 DNA is TGTGCCAGCTCAACCGGGACATACTCTGGAAACACCATATATTTT. Translation: CASSTGTYSGNTIYF. Full variable domain (missing parts from reference TRBV18 and TRBJ1-3): NAGVMQNPRHLVRRRGQEARLRCSPMKGHSHVYWYRQLPEEGLKFMVYLQKENIIDESGMPKERFSAEFPKEGPSILRIQQVVRGDSAAYFCASSTGTYSGNTIYFGEGSWLTVV.

V usage is TRBV5-1 and J usage is TRBJ1-5; weak D call: TRBD1 (6 bases). The germline V gene encodes CDR1 SGHRS and CDR2 YFSETQ. Trimming removed 4 bases at V and 5 bases at J, with 10 bases between. The CDR3 has 13 residues. CDR3 protein: CASSLTGYQPQHF. The CDR3 DNA sequence: TGCGCCAGCAGCCTTACAGGGTATCAGCCCCAGCATTTT.

The J gene is TRBJ2-7, the V gene TRBV2; D is uncertain. The CDR3 has 14 amino acids. Trimming left V 0 bases short and J 6 bases short, with 12 bases between. Germline-derived CDR1 and CDR2 are SNHLY and FYNNEI. The CDR3 reads CASSEAAVLPEQYF. CDR3 nucleotides: TGTGCCAGCAGTGAAGCGGCGGTTTTACCCGAGCAGTACTTC.

This clone was seen only once. The chain is built from TRBV7-2 and TRBJ2-6, with 12 bases matching TRBD2. The length of the CDR3 is 18 residues. V dropped 5 bases and J dropped 4; count of bases not matched to a gene: 9. The germline gives CDR1 SGHTA, CDR2 FQGNSA. Written as DNA, the CDR3 is TGTGCCAGCAGCAAGAGACTAGCGGGAGAGCAAGGGGCCAACGTCCTGACTTTC. Amino acid sequence: CASSKRLAGEQGANVLTF.

The genes are TRBV28 and TRBJ1-1; tentatively, D is TRBD1 (6 bases). The V gene lost 5 bases and the J gene lost 4 bases, with 17 bases spanning the gap. CDR1 MDHEN and CDR2 SYDVKM come from the germline V gene. The CDR3 has 15 residues. Here the CDR3 reads CASSTAQGWGTEAFF. Written as DNA, the CDR3 is TGTGCCAGCAGTACTGCACAGGGCTGGGGCACTGAAGCTTTCTTT.

Only a few counts were recorded for this clone. The chain recombines TRBV6-6 with TRBJ2-6; D gene uncertain. With 2 bases removed from V and 7 bases from J, the gap between germline ends came to 6 bases. Germline V CDR1 and CDR2: MNHNY, SVGAGI (reference sequence). This CDR3 spans 13 amino acids. The CDR3 nucleotides read TGTGCCAGCAGTTACCCAGGAGCCAACGTCCTGACTTTC. It codes for CASSYPGANVLTF.

The J gene is TRBJ2-7, the V gene TRBV10-3; tentatively, D is TRBD1 (6 bases). Germline lookup yields CDR1 ENHRY and CDR2 SYGVKD. V was trimmed by 6 bases and J by 6 bases, leaving 15 bases between them. The CDR3 runs 13 residues. The CDR3 sequence is CAIRQDLQGEQYF. The DNA of the CDR3 is TGTGCCATCAGACAGGACCTACAGGGCGAGCAGTACTTC.

The chain combines TRBV13 with TRBJ1-2, with 7 bases fitting TRBD1. After removal of 5 bases from V and 1 base from J, the junction contained 10 bases not matched to a gene. The CDR3 is 16 residues long. Germline CDR1 PRHDT, CDR2 FYEKMQ (reference sequence). CDR3 DNA: TGTGCCAGCAGCCATCCTCCGGGACAGAATAACTATGGCTACACCTTC. Translating gives CASSHPPGQNNYGYTF.

This rearrangement joins TRBV6-1 to TRBJ1-5, with D unresolved. CDR3 length: 12 residues. The ends were cut back, 9 bases at V and 6 bases at J, with 12 bases in the middle. Germline V CDR1 and CDR2: MNHNS, SASEGT. The CDR3 is CASLQAGQPQHF. CDR3 sequence (DNA): TGTGCCAGTCTTCAAGCGGGTCAGCCCCAGCATTTT.

V is TRBV7-2 and J is TRBJ2-2; the match to TRBD1 covers 12 bases. Germline CDR1 and CDR2: SGHTA and FQGNSA. The J segment lost 5 bases and the V segment lost 5 bases, leaving 9 bases of the junction unmatched. The CDR3 loop spans 17 amino acids. The chain's CDR3 is CASSHPGQGARTGELFF. CDR3 coding DNA: TGTGCCAGCAGCCACCCGGGACAGGGGGCGCGGACCGGGGAGCTGTTTTTT.

Written as DNA, the CDR3 is TGTGCCAGCAGCGTAGCGACAGGGGAAGAGACCCAGTACTTC. Its translation: CASSVATGEETQYF. The V call is TRBV9, the J call TRBJ2-5; 8 bases align to TRBD1. This CDR3 has 14 amino acids. V gave up 0 bases and J gave up 3 bases; unmatched junction bases: 1. CDR1 is SGDLS, CDR2 YYNGEE, per germline.

The chain joins TRBV30 to TRBJ2-5; maybe TRBD1 (5 bases). The better agreement between TRBJ2-7 and the DNA end casts doubt on the J call. The CDR3 sequence is 16 residues long. Germline CDR1 is GTSNPN and CDR2 is SVGIG (reference sequence). The CDR3 loop reads CAWSGGLVGLTYEQYF. DNA of the CDR3: TGTGCCTGGAGTGGGGGCCTGGTTGGGCTAACCTACGAGCAGTACTTC.

This chain links TRBV29-1 with TRBJ2-5, with D perhaps matching TRBD2 (6 bases). The DNA end is more similar to TRBJ2-7, so the J call may be wrong. Per the germline V gene, CDR1 is SQVTM and CDR2 is ANQGSEA. CDR3 size: 12 residues. The CDR3 DNA reads TGCAGCGTTACTACAATCGGGAGCGAGCAGTACTTC. Protein product: CSVTTIGSEQYF.

This clone was detected a few times. The CDR3 DNA is TGTGCCAGCAGCTTGCCTAACGGACAGATCTACGAGCAGTACTTC. Translated: CASSLPNGQIYEQYF. The V gene is TRBV5-5, the J gene TRBJ2-7; the D gene is possibly TRBD1 (6 bases). The CDR3 has 15 residues. CDR1 and CDR2 from the germline V gene are SGHKS and YYEKEE (reference sequence). The germline V and J ends were trimmed by 1 base and 3 bases, with 14 bases remaining between them.

This clone was detected once. Other DNA sequences within the sample encode an identical CDR3. The rearrangement links TRBV19 to TRBJ1-2; D perhaps matches TRBD1 (6 bases). The germline CDR1 and CDR2 sequences are LNHDA and SQIVND (reference sequence). This CDR3 is built from 14 residues. Trimming left V 4 bases short and J 0 bases short, with 9 bases between. The CDR3 sequence: CASSNTGTNYGYTF. In DNA, the CDR3 is TGTGCCAGTAGTAATACAGGGACTAACTATGGCTACACCTTC.

The chain is built from TRBV2 and TRBJ1-4; TRBD1 aligns across 7 bases. The trim removed 6 bases at V and 5 bases at J, leaving 9 bases unmatched. Germline-derived CDR1 and CDR2 are SNHLY and FYNNEI. The length of the CDR3 is 15 residues. CDR3 nucleotide sequence: TGTGCCAGCAGGAAGGAGACAGGGATAAATGAAAAACTGTTTTTT. Its protein product is CASRKETGINEKLFF.

The chain links TRBV5-1 to TRBJ2-1, with 9 bases lining up with TRBD2. The J segment lost 0 bases and the V segment lost 4 bases, leaving 20 bases of the junction unmatched. CDR1 and CDR2 (germline): SGHRS, YFSETQ. CDR3 length: 21 residues. CDR3 sequence reads: CASSPRPGLAFRGGSYNEQFF. In DNA form, the CDR3 reads TGCGCCAGCAGCCCGCGACCGGGACTAGCTTTTAGGGGGGGCTCCTACAATGAGCAGTTCTTC.

The rearrangement links TRBV6-4 to TRBJ2-5; 7 nucleotides align to TRBD2. The germline V gene has CDR1 MRHNA and CDR2 SNTAGT. The CDR3 loop spans 20 amino acids. V shed 2 bases, J shed 4 bases, and the junction held 22 bases outside the gene matches. The CDR3 here is CASSDPKAGSGTAQGETQYF. CDR3 DNA: TGTGCCAGCAGTGACCCGAAGGCGGGAAGCGGGACCGCTCAGGGAGAGACCCAGTACTTC.

V and J are TRBV4-1 and TRBJ2-6, with a possible D match to TRBD1 (5 bases). The CDR3 loop spans 18 amino acids. V lost 1 base and J lost 0, with 13 bases in between. Germline V gene data show CDR1 as MGHRA and CDR2 as YSYEKL. This chain's CDR3 is CASSQGGRGRSGANVLTF. CDR3 nucleotide sequence: TGCGCCAGCAGCCAAGGGGGTAGGGGCCGCTCTGGGGCCAACGTCCTGACTTTC.